The entry below gives a single T cell receptor (beta chain) sequence along with its context. As yet, its antigen is unknown. The data are from a study of cytomegalovirus exposure and HLA in healthy donors. As for the study in general: A prior study identified 110 million or so unique TCR beta sequences from 200 million or so T cells. Of several hundred genotyped donors, 81% clustered with self-reported Caucasian donors. Study outcomes and limitations: Reportedly, HLA-A and HLA-B alleles of most subjects were accurately predicted from TCR beta.

PCR employed 60 Vbeta and 13 Jbeta primers. Using immunoSEQ multiplex PCR, the repertoire was profiled, and TCRdb retains in-frame clones only, with some absent. The sample lists about 110,000 clones; nearly 80% were seen once. Germline V gene lookup returns CDR1 MNHNS and CDR2 SASEGT. J gave up 0 bases and V 4 bases, and 5 bases lay outside the gene matches. The CDR3 totals 16 residues. The sequencing sample was made of PBMCs. The rearrangement joins TRBV6-1 to TRBJ2-7; 11 nucleotides align to TRBD1. This TCR was recovered from a woman in her twenties or thirties in good health and CMV-seronegative. CDR3 residues: CASSGHGTGGSYEQYF. CDR3 coding DNA: TGTGCCAGCAGTGGTCACGGGACAGGGGGCTCCTACGAGCAGTACTTC.